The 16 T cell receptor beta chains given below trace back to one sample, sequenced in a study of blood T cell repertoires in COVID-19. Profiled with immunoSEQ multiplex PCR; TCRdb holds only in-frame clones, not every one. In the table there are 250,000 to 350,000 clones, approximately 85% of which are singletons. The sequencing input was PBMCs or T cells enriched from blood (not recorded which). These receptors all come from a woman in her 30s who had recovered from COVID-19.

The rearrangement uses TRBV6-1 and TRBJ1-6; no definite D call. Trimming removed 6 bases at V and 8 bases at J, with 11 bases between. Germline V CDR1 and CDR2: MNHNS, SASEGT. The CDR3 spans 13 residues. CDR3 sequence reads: CASSPKGDSPLHF. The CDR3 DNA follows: TGTGCCAGCAGCCCCAAAGGAGATTCACCCCTCCACTTT.

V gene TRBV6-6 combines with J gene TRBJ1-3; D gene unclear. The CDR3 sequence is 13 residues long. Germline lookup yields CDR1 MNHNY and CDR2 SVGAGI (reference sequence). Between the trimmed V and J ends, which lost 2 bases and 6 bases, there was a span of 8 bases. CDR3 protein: CASSYGRLNTIYF. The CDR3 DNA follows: TGTGCCAGCAGTTACGGCCGCCTAAACACCATATATTTT.

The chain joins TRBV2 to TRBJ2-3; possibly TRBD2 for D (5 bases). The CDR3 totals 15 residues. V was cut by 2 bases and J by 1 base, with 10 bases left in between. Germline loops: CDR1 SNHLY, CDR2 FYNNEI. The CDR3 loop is CASSELAFGTDTQYF. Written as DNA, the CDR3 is TGTGCCAGCAGTGAACTAGCATTCGGCACAGATACGCAGTATTTT.

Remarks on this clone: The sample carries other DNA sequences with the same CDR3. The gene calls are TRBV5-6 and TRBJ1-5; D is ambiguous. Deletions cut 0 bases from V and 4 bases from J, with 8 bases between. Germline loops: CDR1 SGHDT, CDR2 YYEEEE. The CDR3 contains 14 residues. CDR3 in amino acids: CASSLDRSNQPQHF. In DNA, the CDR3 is TGTGCCAGCAGCTTGGACAGATCAAATCAGCCCCAGCATTTT.

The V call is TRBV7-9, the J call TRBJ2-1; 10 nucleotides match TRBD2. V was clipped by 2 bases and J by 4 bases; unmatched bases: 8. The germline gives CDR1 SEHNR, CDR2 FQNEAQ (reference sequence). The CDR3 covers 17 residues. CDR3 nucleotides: TGTGCCAGCAGCTTACTTAGCGGGGGGCCCATTTACAATGAGCAGTTCTTC. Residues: CASSLLSGGPIYNEQFF.

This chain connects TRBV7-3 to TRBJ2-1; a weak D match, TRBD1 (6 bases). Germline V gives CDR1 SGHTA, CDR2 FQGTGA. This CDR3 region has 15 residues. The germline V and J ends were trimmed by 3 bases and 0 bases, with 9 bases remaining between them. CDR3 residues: CASSLDRGSYNEQFF. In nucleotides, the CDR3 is TGTGCCAGCAGCTTGGACAGAGGCTCCTACAATGAGCAGTTCTTC.

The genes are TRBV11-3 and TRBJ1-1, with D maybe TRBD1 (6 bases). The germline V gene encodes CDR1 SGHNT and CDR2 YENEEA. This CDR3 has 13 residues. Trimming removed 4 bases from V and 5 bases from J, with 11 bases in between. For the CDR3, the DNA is TGTGCCAGCAGCTCACAGGGTTGGACTGAAGCTTTCTTT. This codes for CASSSQGWTEAFF.

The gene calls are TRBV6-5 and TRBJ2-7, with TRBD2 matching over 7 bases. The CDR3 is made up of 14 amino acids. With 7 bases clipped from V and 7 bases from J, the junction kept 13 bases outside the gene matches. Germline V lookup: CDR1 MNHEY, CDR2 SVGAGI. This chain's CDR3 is CASNLGEGSGEQYF. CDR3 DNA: TGTGCCAGCAACCTGGGGGAGGGCTCGGGGGAGCAGTACTTC.

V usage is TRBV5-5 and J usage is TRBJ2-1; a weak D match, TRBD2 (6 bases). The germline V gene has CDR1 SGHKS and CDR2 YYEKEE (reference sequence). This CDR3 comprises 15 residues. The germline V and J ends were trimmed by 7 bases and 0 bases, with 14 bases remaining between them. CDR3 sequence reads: CASGGSGSSYNEQFF. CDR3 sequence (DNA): TGTGCCAGCGGGGGTAGCGGTAGCTCCTACAATGAGCAGTTCTTC.

The CDR3 reads CASSSNTYGYTF. The CDR3 nucleotides read TGTGCCAGCAGTTCCAACACCTATGGCTACACCTTC. The chain uses TRBV28 and TRBJ1-2; no clear D. This CDR3 spans 12 amino acids. The V and J ends lost 4 bases and 4 bases respectively, with 7 bases between them. Germline V CDR1 and CDR2: MDHEN, SYDVKM.

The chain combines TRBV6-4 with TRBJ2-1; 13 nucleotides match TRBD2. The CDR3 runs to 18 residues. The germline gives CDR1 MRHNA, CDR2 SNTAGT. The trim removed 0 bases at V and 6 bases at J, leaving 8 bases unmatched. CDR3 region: CASSDSGLAGEGGNEQFF. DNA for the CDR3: TGTGCCAGCAGTGACTCCGGACTAGCGGGAGAGGGGGGCAATGAGCAGTTCTTC.

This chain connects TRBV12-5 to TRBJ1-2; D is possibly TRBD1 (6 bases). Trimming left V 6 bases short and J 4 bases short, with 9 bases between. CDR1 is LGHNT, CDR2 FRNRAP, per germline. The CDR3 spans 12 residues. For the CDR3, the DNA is TGTGCTAGTGGCACAGGGACCTATGGCTACACCTTC. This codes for CASGTGTYGYTF.

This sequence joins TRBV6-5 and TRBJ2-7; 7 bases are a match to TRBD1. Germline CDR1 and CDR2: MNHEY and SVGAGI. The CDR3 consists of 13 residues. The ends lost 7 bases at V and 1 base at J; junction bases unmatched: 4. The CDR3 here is CASISQGSYEQYF. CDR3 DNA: TGTGCCAGCATCTCACAGGGGTCCTACGAGCAGTACTTC.

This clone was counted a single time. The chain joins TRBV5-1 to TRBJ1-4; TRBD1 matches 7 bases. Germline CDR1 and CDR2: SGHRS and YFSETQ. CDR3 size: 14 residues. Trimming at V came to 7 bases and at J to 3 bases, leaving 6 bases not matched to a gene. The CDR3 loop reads CASSSGTANEKLFF. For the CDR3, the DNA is TGCGCCAGCTCTTCCGGGACAGCTAATGAAAAACTGTTTTTT. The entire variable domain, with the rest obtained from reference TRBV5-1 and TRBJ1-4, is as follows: KAGVTQTPRYLIKTRGQQVTLSCSPISGHRSVSWYQQTPGQGLQFLFEYFSETQRNKGNFPGRFSGRQFSNSRSEMNVSTLELGDSALYLCASSSGTANEKLFFGSGTQLSVL.

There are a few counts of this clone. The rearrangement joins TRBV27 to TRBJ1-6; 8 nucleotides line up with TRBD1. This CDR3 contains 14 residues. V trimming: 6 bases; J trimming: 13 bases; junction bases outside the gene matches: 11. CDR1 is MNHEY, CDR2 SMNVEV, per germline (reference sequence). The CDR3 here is CASRTGTGWTPLHF. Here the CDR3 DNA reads TGTGCCAGCAGGACCGGGACAGGATGGACGCCCCTCCACTTT.

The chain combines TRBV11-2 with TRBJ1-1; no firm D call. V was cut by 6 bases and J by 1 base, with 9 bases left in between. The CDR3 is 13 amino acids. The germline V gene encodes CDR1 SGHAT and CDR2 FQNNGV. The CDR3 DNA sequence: TGTGCCAGCAGGAAGACACAGAACACTGAAGCTTTCTTT. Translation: CASRKTQNTEAFF.